Sequencing of this T cell receptor beta chain was carried out in a study of blood T cell repertoires in COVID-19. Study background: Researchers got acute and convalescent COVID-19 samples from the United States, Italy and Spain. T cells, B-cell-depleted T cells, or PBMCs provided the cDNA or gDNA that served as material.

Germline trimming cut 4 bases from V and 3 bases from J; bases unmatched to any gene: 15. CDR1 SGHVS and CDR2 FNYEAQ come from the germline V gene. The CDR3 covers 20 residues. Original processing methods: Reference gene primer amplification gave nucleated cell count estimates. Only in-frame clones appear in the TCRdb table, and some are missing; sequencing was by immunoSEQ multiplex PCR. Clone size and the V and J calls come from that table; the DNA yielded D and trimming. The sample has more than 95,000 clones; more than 75% are singletons. Sequencing was carried out using peripheral blood. The sequence was collected from a man aged 45-65 years with acute or convalescent COVID-19. The chain combines TRBV7-6 with TRBJ2-2; 12 bases are shared with TRBD2. CDR3 bases: TGTGCCAGCAGCTCGCCCAGGTCACTAGCGGGAGGTCGTTACACCGGGGAGCTGTTTTTT. Its translation: CASSSPRSLAGGRYTGELFF.